This T cell receptor (beta chain) was documented in a study of PD-1 blockade in classical Hodgkin lymphoma. Regarding the study as a whole: Reported findings placed baseline TCR diversity lower in newly diagnosed patients (compared with healthy donors). Possible causes of repertoire differences, disease activity or prior therapy, remain undefined.

A single count supports this clone. Its antigen is as yet unknown. The CDR3 consists of 15 residues. V was trimmed by 2 bases and J by 4 bases, leaving 15 bases between them. Per germline, CDR1 SNHLY and CDR2 FYNNEI. TCRdb keeps only in-frame clones here, not all; method: immunoSEQ multiplex PCR. Among 98,000 or so clones listed, 89% were seen once. Following autologous stem cell transplantation, relapse occurred in every patient, and exposure to brentuximab vedotin varied. The V and J genes are TRBV2 and TRBJ2-7; possibly TRBD2 for D (5 bases). Sequencing used peripheral blood mononuclear cells (PBMCs), obtained before the second cycle of nivolumab. The receptor comes from a human donor with classical Hodgkin lymphoma. In nucleotides, the CDR3 is TGTGCCAGCAGTGAACTACGGGATGGACCGTACGAGCAGTACTTC. Its translation: CASSELRDGPYEQYF.